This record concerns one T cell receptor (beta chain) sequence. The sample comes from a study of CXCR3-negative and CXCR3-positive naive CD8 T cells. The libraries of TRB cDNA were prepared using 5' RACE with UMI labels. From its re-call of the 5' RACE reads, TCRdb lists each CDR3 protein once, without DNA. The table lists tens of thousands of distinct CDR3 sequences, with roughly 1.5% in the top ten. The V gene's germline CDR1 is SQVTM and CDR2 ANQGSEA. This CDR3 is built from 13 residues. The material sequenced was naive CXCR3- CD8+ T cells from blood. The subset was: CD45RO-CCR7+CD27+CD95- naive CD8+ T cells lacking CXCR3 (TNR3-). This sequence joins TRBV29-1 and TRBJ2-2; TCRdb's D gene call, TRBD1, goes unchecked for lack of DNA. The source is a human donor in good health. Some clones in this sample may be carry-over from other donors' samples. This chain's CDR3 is CSAPRQYTGELFF.